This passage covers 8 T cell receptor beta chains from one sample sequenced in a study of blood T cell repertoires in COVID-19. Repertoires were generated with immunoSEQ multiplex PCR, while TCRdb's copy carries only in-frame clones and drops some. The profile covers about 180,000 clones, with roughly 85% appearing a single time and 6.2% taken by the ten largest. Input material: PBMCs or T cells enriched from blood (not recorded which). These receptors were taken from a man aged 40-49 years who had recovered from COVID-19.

Here the CDR3 DNA reads TGTGCCAGCAGCATGGGGGGGACAGGGACCCTTGTTGAAGCTTTCTTT. It is translated as CASSMGGTGTLVEAFF. The genes are TRBV9 and TRBJ1-1; TRBD1 matches at 9 bases. Germline loops: CDR1 SGDLS, CDR2 YYNGEE. V trimming: 4 bases; J trimming: 7 bases; junction bases outside the gene matches: 14. The CDR3 consists of 16 residues.

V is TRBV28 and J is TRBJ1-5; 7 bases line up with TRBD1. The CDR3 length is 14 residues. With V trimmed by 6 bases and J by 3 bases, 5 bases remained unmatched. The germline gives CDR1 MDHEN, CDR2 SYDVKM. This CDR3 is CASRLGTVNQPQHF. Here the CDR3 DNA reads TGTGCCAGCAGACTAGGGACAGTCAATCAGCCCCAGCATTTT. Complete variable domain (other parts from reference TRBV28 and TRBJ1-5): DVKVTQSSRYLVKRTGEKVFLECVQDMDHENMFWYRQDPGLGLRLIYFSYDVKMKEKGDIPEGYSVSREKKERFSLILESASTNQTSMYLCASRLGTVNQPQHFGDGTRLSIL.

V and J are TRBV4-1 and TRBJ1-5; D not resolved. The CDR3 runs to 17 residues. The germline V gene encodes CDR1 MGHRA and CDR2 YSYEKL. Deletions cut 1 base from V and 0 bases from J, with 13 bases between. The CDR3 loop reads CASSQVPGRDSNQPQHF. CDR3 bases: TGCGCCAGCAGCCAAGTGCCAGGTAGAGATAGCAATCAGCCCCAGCATTTT.

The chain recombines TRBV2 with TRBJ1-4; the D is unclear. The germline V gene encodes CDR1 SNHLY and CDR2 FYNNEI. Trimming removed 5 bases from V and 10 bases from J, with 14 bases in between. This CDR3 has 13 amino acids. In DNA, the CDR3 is TGTGCCAGCAGTTACCCTGAGGGAGGAAAACTGTTTTTT. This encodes CASSYPEGGKLFF.

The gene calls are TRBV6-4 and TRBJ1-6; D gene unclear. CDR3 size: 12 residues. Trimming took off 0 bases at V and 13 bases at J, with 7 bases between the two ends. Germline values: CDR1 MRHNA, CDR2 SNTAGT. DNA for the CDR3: TGTGCCAGCAGTGACTCGTCGTCCCCCCTCCACTTT. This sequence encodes CASSDSSSPLHF.

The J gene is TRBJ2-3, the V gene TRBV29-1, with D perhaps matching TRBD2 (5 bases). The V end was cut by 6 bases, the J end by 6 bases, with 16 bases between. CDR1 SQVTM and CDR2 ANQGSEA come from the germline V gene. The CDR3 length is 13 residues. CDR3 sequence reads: CSVAHWESDTQYF. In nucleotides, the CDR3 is TGCAGCGTCGCACATTGGGAGTCGGATACGCAGTATTTT.

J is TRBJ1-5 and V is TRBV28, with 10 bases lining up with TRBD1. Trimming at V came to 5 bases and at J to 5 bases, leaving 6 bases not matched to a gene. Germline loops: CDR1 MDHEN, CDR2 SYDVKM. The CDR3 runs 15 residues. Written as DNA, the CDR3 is TGTGCCAGCAGTCTCTATGGGACAGGGGATCAGCCCCAGCATTTT. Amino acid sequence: CASSLYGTGDQPQHF.

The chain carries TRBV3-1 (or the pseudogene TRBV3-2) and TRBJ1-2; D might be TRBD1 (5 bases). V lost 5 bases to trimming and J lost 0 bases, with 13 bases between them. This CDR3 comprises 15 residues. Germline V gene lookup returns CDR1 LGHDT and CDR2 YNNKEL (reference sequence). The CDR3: CASSSQGRPNYGYTF. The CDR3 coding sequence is TGTGCCAGCAGCTCCCAGGGAAGGCCTAACTATGGCTACACCTTC.